This T cell receptor (beta chain) is from a study of T cell changes during pregnancy in multiple sclerosis. This table comes from immunoSEQ multiplex PCR, and its TCRdb copy is limited to in-frame clones, with some not included. The profile covers more than 25,000 clones, with roughly 89% appearing a single time and 3.5% to 5% taken by the ten largest. Germline V gene data show CDR1 as SGDLS and CDR2 as YYNGEE. The V and J ends lost 0 bases and 5 bases respectively, with 8 bases between them. This CDR3 spans 14 amino acids. The receptor comes from a female donor in good health, enrolled as a control in a pregnancy study. The rearrangement joins TRBV9 to TRBJ1-4; D is uncertain. The sequenced sample was CD8+ T cells from peripheral blood mononuclear cells, obtained in the second trimester of pregnancy. The chain's CDR3 is CASSVGGLNEKLFF. CDR3 nucleotide sequence: TGTGCCAGCAGCGTAGGAGGGCTGAATGAAAAACTGTTTTTT.